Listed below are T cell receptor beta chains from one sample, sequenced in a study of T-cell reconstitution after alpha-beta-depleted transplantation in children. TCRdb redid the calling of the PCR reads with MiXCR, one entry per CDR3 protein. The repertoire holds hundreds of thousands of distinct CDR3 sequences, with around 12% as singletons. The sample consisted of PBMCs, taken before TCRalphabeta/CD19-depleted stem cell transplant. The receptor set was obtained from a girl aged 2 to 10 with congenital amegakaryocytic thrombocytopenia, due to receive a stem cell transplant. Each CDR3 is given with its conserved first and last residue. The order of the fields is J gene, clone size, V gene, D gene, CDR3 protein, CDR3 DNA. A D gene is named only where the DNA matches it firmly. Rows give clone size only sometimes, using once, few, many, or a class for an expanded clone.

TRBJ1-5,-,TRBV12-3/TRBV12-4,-,CASKLGPEGQPQHF,TGTGCCAGCAAACTGGGCCCCGAAGGGCAGCCCCAGCATTTT
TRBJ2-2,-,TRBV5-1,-,CASNPRGDRPGELFF,TGCGCCAGCAACCCTAGGGGGGACCGCCCCGGGGAGCTGTTTTTT
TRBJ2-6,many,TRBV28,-,CASSFRGSGANVLTF,TGTGCCAGCAGTTTCAGGGGCTCTGGGGCCAACGTCCTGACTTTC
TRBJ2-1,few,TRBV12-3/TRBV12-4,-,CASSPKGAGEGYEQFF,TGTGCCAGCAGTCCGAAGGGGGCGGGAGAAGGGTATGAGCAGTTCTTC
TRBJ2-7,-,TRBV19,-,CASSIRGRTGGLTYEQYF,TGTGCCAGTAGTATTAGAGGGAGGACAGGAGGACTGACCTACGAGCAGTACTTC
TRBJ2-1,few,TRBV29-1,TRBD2,CSVRGLAYNEQFF,TGCAGTGTACGGGGACTAGCCTACAATGAGCAGTTCTTC
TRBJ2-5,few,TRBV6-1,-,CASSEWGPRGEETQYF,TGTGCCAGCAGTGAATGGGGTCCGAGGGGGGAAGAGACCCAGTACTTC
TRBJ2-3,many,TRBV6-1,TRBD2,CASRASGRAVDTQYF,TGTGCCAGCAGGGCTAGCGGGAGGGCCGTAGATACGCAGTATTTT
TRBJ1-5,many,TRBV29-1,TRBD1,CSVRTGDDSNQPQHF,TGCAGCGTCCGGACAGGGGACGATAGCAATCAGCCCCAGCATTTT
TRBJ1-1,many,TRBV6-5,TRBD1,CASRLFRDSTHEAFF,TGTGCCAGCAGGTTATTCCGGGACAGTACTCATGAAGCTTTCTTT
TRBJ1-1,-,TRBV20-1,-,CSASGISGKYYTEAFF,TGCAGTGCTAGCGGCATCAGCGGAAAGTATTACACTGAAGCTTTCTTT
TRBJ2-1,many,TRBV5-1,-,CASAPEVYNEQFF,TGCGCCAGCGCCCCAGAAGTTTACAATGAGCAGTTCTTC
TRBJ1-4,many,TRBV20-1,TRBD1,CSARDLRQGVEKLFF,TGCAGTGCTAGAGATCTGAGGCAGGGGGTAGAAAAACTGTTTTTT
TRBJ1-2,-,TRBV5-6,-,CASSHIIAGPRGYTF,TGTGCCAGCAGCCATATAATCGCAGGGCCAAGGGGCTACACCTTC
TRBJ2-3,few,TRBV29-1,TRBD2,CSVDYSGREADTQYF,TGCAGCGTTGATTATAGCGGGAGGGAGGCAGATACGCAGTATTTT
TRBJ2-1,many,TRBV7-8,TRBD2,CASSLVRGLALMVQFF,TGTGCCAGCAGCTTAGTTCGGGGACTAGCTTTAATGGTGCAGTTCTTC
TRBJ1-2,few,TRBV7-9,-,CGDGEGYTF,TGTGGGGATGGTGAAGGCTACACCTTC
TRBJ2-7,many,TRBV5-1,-,CASSFNQLSYEQYF,TGCGCCAGCAGCTTTAACCAACTCTCCTACGAGCAGTACTTC
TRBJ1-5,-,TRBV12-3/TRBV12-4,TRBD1,CASVIDGGGRANQPQHF,TGTGCCAGCGTGATCGATGGAGGGGGCAGGGCAAATCAGCCCCAGCATTTT
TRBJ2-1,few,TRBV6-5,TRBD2,CASSSPTGLAGGPSEQFF,TGTGCCAGCAGTTCCCCAACCGGGCTAGCGGGAGGGCCAAGTGAGCAGTTCTTC
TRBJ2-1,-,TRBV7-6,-,CASSLQAIPFHNEQFF,TGTGCCAGCAGCCTCCAGGCGATTCCATTTCATAATGAGCAGTTCTTC
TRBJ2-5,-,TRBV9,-,CASSVGGPTQETQYF,TGTGCCAGCAGCGTAGGTGGACCAACACAAGAGACCCAGTACTTC
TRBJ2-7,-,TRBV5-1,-,CASSKGREQYF,TGCGCCAGCAGCAAGGGCCGGGAGCAGTACTTC
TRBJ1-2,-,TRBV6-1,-,CASTLYRGWGAQNGYTF,TGTGCCAGCACCCTATATAGGGGATGGGGGGCGCAAAATGGCTACACCTTC
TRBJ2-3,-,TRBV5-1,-,CASSLLGGDATDTQYF,TGCGCCAGCAGCTTGTTGGGGGGCGACGCCACAGATACGCAGTATTTT
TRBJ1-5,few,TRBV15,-,CATSRDPDPRGSNQPQHF,TGTGCCACCAGCAGAGATCCCGACCCGAGGGGGAGCAATCAGCCCCAGCATTTT
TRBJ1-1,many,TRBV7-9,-,CASSLFSDTEAFF,TGTGCCAGCAGCTTATTCTCGGACACTGAAGCTTTCTTT
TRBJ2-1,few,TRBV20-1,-,CSARPPSSVNEQFF,TGCAGTGCTAGACCCCCATCCAGCGTCAATGAGCAGTTCTTC
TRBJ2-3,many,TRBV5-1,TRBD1,CASSLRGQGTDTQYF,TGCGCCAGCAGCTTGAGGGGACAGGGCACAGATACGCAGTATTTT
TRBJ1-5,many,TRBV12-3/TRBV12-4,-,CASSKWGRIKDQPQHF,TGTGCCAGCAGCAAATGGGGACGGATAAAAGATCAGCCCCAGCATTTT
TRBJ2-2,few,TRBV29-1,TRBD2,CSVEVVPLLAGANTGELFF,TGCAGCGTTGAAGTGGTCCCCTTACTAGCGGGAGCCAACACCGGGGAGCTGTTTTTT
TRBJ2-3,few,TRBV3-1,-,CASSQGVGSSTDTQYF,TGTGCCAGCAGCCAAGGTGTGGGGTCTAGCACAGATACGCAGTATTTT
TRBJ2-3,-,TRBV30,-,CAWSVAESSTDTQYF,TGTGCCTGGAGTGTAGCAGAATCTAGCACAGATACGCAGTATTTT
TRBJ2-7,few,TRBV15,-,CATSREKGVSYEQYF,TGTGCCACCAGCAGAGAGAAAGGAGTCTCCTACGAGCAGTACTTC
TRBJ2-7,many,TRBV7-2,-,CATGHPGYEQYF,TGTGCTACGGGTCATCCAGGCTACGAGCAGTACTTC
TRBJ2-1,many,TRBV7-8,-,CASSFARTAQLF,TGTGCCAGCAGCTTTGCCCGGACAGCACAGCTCTTC
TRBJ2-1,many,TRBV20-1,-,CSARDGGPQVNEQFF,TGCAGTGCTAGAGATGGAGGGCCCCAAGTGAATGAGCAGTTCTTC
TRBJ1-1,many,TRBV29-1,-,CSVEWGRAFF,TGCAGCGTTGAATGGGGACGGGCTTTCTTT
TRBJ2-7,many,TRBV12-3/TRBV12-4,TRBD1,CASSNQAPGQGAYEQYF,TGTGCCAGCAGTAATCAAGCCCCGGGACAGGGAGCCTACGAGCAGTACTTC
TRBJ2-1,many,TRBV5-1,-,CATPGPGNEQFF,TGCGCCACCCCGGGCCCCGGCAATGAGCAGTTCTTC
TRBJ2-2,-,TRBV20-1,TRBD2,CSARDLASGATGELFF,TGCAGTGCTAGAGATCTAGCTAGCGGGGCCACCGGGGAGCTGTTTTTT
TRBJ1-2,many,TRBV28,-,CASSYQRHGYTF,TGTGCCAGCAGTTACCAAAGGCATGGCTACACCTTC
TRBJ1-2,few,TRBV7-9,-,CASSLDYFRGGYTF,TGTGCCAGCAGCTTAGATTACTTCAGGGGTGGCTACACCTTC
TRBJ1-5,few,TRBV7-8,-,CASSLRWSGSSGNQPQHF,TGTGCCAGCAGCTTACGCTGGTCAGGCTCTTCTGGCAATCAGCCCCAGCATTTT
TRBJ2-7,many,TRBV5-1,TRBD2,CASSQYSGSRYEQYF,TGCGCCAGCAGCCAGTATAGCGGGAGTAGGTACGAGCAGTACTTC
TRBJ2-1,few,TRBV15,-,CATSRDSGGLQQFF,TGTGCCACCAGCAGAGATTCAGGGGGGTTGCAGCAGTTCTTC
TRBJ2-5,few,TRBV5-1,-,CASSLAGDGTQYF,TGCGCCAGCAGCTTAGCAGGGGACGGGACCCAGTACTTC
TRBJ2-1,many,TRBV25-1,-,CASGAEQFF,TGTGCCAGTGGGGCTGAGCAGTTCTTC
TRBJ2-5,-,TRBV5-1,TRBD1,CASSLSFGQGGETQYF,TGCGCCAGCAGCTTGAGTTTCGGACAGGGTGGAGAGACCCAGTACTTC
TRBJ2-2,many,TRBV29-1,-,CSKTPRKGLISGELFF,TGCAGCAAAACTCCTAGGAAGGGTTTAATTAGCGGGGAGCTGTTTTTT
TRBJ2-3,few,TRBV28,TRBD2,CASSLGTSWGTDTQYF,TGTGCCAGCAGTTTAGGGACTAGCTGGGGCACAGATACGCAGTATTTT
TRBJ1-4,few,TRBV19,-,CASSDLTSLEKLFF,TGTGCCAGTAGTGACCTTACGTCGCTAGAAAAACTGTTTTTT
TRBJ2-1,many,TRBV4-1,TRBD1,CASSQTTGGSYNEQFF,TGCGCCAGCAGCCAAACTACAGGGGGCTCCTACAATGAGCAGTTCTTC